The source of this T cell receptor beta chain is a study of T cells in Graves' hyperthyroidism and ophthalmopathy. Study as a whole: Blood was drawn when the patient was first diagnosed and still untreated.

Amplified TCR beta CDR3 regions came from RNA transcripts. The HTBI set primed first-round TCR CDR3 RT-PCR. MiXCR, applied by TCRdb to the multiplex PCR reads, yields one record per CDR3 protein. This sample has 300,000 to 450,000 distinct CDR3 sequences, with 20% to 25% found just once. The hyperthyroidism was newly diagnosed and had lasted under 2 months; the patients were aged 18 to 65. The CDR3 is 15 residues long. Per germline, CDR1 LGHNA and CDR2 YNFKEQ. V shed 0 bases and J 0 bases; nucleotides not matched to a gene: 1. The receptor comes from a middle-aged man with Graves' hyperthyroidism. Material: blood. V gene TRBV4-2 combines with J gene TRBJ1-1; 7 bases are shared with TRBD1. The CDR3 coding sequence is TGTGCCAGCAGCCAAGAACAGGGGATGAACACTGAAGCTTTCTTT. Protein sequence: CASSQEQGMNTEAFF.